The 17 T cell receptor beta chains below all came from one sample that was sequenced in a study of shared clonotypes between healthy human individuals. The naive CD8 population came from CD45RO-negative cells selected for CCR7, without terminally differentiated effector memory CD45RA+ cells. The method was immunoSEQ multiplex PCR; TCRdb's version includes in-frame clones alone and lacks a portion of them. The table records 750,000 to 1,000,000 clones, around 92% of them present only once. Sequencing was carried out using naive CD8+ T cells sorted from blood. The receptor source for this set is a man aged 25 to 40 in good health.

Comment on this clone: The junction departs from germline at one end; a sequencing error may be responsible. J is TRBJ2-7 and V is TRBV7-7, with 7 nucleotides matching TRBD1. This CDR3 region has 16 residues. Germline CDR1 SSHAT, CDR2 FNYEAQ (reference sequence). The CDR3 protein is CASSPTGPRGIYEQYF. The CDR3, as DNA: TGTGCTAGCAGCCCGACGGGACCCAGGGGGATATACGAGCAGTACTTC.

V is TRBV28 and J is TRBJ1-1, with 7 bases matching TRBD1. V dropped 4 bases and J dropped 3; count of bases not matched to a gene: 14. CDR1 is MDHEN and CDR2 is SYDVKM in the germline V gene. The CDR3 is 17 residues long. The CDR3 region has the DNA TGTGCCAGCAGTTCAGACGTTCTGAGGGGGCATCACACTGAAGCTTTCTTT. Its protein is CASSSDVLRGHHTEAFF.

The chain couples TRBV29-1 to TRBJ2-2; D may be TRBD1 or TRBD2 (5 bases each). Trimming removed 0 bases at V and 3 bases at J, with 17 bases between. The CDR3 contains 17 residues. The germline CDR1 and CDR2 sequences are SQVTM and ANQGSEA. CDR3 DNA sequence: TGCAGCGTTGAAGATCGGTCAGGGACGTCGGACACCGGGGAGCTGTTTTTT. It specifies CSVEDRSGTSDTGELFF.

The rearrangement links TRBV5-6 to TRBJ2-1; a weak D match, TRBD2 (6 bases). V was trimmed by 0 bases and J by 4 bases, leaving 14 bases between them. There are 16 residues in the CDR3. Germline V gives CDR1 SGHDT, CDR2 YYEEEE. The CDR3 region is CASSLELEGQYNEQFF. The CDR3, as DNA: TGTGCCAGCAGCTTGGAGTTGGAGGGCCAGTACAATGAGCAGTTCTTC.

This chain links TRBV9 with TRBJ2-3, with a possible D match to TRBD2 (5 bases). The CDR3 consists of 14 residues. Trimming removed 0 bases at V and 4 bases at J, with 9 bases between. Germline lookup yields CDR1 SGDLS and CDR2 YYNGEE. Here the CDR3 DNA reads TGTGCCAGCAGCGTAGTTCAACTAGCAGATACGCAGTATTTT. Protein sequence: CASSVVQLADTQYF.

In DNA, the CDR3 is TGTGCCAGCAGTCATTGGGGGACAGGGGTAAAAAACTCTGGGGCCAACGTCCTGACTTTC. Translating gives CASSHWGTGVKNSGANVLTF. This rearrangement joins TRBV28 to TRBJ2-6; 10 nucleotides line up with TRBD1. The V gene's germline CDR1 is MDHEN and CDR2 SYDVKM. V lost 5 bases, J lost 0 bases, and 13 bases stayed unmatched. The CDR3 is 20 amino acids.

This CDR3 is CASSDGTSGTAETQYF. CDR3 DNA sequence: TGTGCCAGCAGTGACGGGACTAGCGGGACCGCCGAGACCCAGTACTTC. The chain carries TRBV27 and TRBJ2-5; 13 nucleotides line up with TRBD2. Germline V gives CDR1 MNHEY, CDR2 SMNVEV (reference sequence). The CDR3 spans 16 residues. V trimming: 5 bases; J trimming: 5 bases; junction bases outside the gene matches: 8.

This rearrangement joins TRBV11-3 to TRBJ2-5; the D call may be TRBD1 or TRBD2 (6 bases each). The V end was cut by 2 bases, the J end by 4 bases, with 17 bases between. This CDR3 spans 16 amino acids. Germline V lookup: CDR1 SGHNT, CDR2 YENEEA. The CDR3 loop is CASSLSQGRGTETQYF. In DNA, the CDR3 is TGTGCCAGCAGCTTATCCCAGGGGCGCGGGACAGAGACCCAGTACTTC.

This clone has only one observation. The CDR3 DNA reads as TGTGCCAGCAGCTTGTACGCCGGGACTATCGCCTACAATGAGCAGTTCTTC. It yields the protein CASSLYAGTIAYNEQFF. The rearrangement uses TRBV7-2 and TRBJ2-1, with 7 positions matching TRBD2. V lost 3 bases to trimming and J lost 2 bases; unmatched junction nucleotides: 10. Germline loops: CDR1 SGHTA, CDR2 FQGNSA. This CDR3 has 17 residues.

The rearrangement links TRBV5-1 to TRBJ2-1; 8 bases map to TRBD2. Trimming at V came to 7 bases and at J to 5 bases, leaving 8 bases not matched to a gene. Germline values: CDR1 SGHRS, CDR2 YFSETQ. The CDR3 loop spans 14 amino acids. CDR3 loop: CASAGGRRNNEQFF. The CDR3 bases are TGCGCCAGCGCTGGCGGGAGGAGAAACAATGAGCAGTTCTTC.

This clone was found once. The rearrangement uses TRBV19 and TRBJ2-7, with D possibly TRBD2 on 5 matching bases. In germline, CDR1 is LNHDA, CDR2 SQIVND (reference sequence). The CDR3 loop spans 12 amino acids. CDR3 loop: CVRGGGSYEQYF. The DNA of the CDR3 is TGTGTCAGAGGTGGAGGATCCTACGAGCAGTACTTC.

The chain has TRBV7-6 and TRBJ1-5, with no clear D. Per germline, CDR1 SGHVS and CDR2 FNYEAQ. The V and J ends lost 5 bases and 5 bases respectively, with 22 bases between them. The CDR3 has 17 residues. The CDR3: CASSPKLGIRVDQPQHF. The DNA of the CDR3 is TGTGCCAGCAGCCCCAAGTTGGGGATTCGGGTGGATCAGCCCCAGCATTTT.

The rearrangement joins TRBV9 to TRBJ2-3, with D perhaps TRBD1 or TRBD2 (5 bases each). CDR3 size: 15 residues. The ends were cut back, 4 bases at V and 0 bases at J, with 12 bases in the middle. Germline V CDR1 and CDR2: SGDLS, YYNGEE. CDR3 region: CASSYWGRSTDTQYF. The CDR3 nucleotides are TGTGCCAGCAGCTATTGGGGGAGAAGCACAGATACGCAGTATTTT.

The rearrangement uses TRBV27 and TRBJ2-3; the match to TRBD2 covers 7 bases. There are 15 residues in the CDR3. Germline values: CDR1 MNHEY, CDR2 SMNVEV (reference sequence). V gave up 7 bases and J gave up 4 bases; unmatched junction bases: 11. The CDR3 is CASTLAGRSADTQYF. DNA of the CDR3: TGTGCCAGCACCCTGGCCGGGAGGAGTGCAGATACGCAGTATTTT.

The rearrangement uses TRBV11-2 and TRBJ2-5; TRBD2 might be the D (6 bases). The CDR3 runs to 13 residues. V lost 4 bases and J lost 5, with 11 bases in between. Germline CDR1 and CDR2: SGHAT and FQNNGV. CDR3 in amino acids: CASSYQGGETQYF. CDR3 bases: TGTGCCAGCAGCTATCAGGGAGGCGAGACCCAGTACTTC.

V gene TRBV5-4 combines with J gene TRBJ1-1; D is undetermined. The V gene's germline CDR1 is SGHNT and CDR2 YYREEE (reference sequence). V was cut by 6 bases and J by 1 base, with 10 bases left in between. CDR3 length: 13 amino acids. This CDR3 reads CASIDGANTEAFF. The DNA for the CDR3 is TGTGCCAGCATCGACGGAGCGAACACTGAAGCTTTCTTT.

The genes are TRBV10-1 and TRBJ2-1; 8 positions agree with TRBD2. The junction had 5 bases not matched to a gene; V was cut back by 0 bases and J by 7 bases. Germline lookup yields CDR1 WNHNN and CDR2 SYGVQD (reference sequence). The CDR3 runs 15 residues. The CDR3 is CASSESSGIWNEQFF. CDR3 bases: TGCGCCAGCAGTGAGTCTAGCGGGATATGGAATGAGCAGTTCTTC.